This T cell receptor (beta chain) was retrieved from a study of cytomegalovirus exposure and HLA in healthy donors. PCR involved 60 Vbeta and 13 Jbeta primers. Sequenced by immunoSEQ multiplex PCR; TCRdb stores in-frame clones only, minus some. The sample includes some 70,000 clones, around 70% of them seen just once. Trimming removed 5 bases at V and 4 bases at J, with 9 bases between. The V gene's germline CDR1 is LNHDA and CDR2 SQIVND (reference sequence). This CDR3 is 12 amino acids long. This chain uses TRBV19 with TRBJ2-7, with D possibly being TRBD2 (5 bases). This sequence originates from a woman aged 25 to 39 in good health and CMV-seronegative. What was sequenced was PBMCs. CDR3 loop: CASSPGNYEQYF. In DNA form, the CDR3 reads TGTGCCAGTAGTCCCGGGAATTACGAGCAGTACTTC. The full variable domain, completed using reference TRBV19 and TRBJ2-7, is DGGITQSPKYLFRKEGQNVTLSCEQNLNHDAMYWYRQDPGQGLRLIYYSQIVNDFQKGDIAEGYSVSREKKESFPLTVTSAQKNPTAFYLCASSPGNYEQYFGPGTRLTVT.